The clone carrying this T cell receptor (beta chain) was found a few times. This CDR3 spans 12 amino acids. Clones were sequenced by immunoSEQ multiplex PCR, and TCRdb holds only the in-frame ones, with some missing. The profile shows around 250,000 clones, 80% to 90% of them singletons. The entry originates in a study of blood T cell repertoires in COVID-19. This clonotype was sampled from a woman aged 25 to 39 with active or convalescent COVID-19. The chain carries TRBV21-1 and TRBJ1-2. TRBV21-1 is a pseudogene. Material: peripheral blood. CDR3 residues: CASATRTMGYTF. The DNA for the CDR3 is TGTGCCAGCGCCACCAGAACTATGGGCTACACCTTC.